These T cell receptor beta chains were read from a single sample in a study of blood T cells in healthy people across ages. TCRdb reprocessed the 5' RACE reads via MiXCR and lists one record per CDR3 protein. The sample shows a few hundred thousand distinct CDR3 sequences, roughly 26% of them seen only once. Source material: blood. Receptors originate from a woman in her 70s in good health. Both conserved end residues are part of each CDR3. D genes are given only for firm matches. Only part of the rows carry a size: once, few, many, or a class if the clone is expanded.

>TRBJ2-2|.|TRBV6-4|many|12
CASSDSGGELFF
TGTGCCAGCAGTGACTCAGGCGGGGAGCTGTTTTTT
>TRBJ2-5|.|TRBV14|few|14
CASSQDSGVGTQYF
TGTGCCAGCAGCCAAGATTCGGGCGTCGGGACCCAGTACTTC
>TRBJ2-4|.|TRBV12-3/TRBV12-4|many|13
CASSFRAKNIQYF
TGTGCCAGCAGTTTTCGGGCCAAAAACATTCAGTACTTC
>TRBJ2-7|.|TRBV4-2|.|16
CASSREGGNGAYEQYF
TGTGCCAGCAGCCGCGAAGGGGGAAACGGAGCCTACGAGCAGTACTTC
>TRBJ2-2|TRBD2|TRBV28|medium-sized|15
CASSFPAGGRGELFF
TGTGCCAGCAGTTTCCCAGCGGGAGGGCGCGGGGAGCTGTTTTTT
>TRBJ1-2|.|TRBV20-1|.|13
CNVGAERNYGYTF
TGCAATGTCGGGGCAGAGAGAAACTATGGCTACACCTTC
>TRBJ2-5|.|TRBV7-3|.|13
CASSPRDGRTQYF
TGTGCCAGCAGCCCCCGGGACGGTCGGACCCAGTACTTC
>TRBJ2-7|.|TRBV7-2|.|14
CASSPTWGRDEQYF
TGTGCCAGCAGCCCGACTTGGGGCCGGGACGAGCAGTACTTC
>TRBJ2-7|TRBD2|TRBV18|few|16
CASSPGGTSGGYEQYF
TGTGCCAGCTCACCAGGGGGGACTAGCGGAGGCTACGAGCAGTACTTC
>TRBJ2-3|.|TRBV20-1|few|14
CSARGWEVADTQYF
TGCAGTGCTAGAGGGTGGGAAGTCGCAGATACGCAGTATTTT
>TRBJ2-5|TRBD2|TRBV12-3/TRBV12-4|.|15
CASRRTSGRGETQYF
TGTGCCAGCAGGCGGACTAGCGGGAGAGGAGAGACCCAGTACTTC
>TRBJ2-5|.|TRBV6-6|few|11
CASSLSKSKFF
TGTGCCAGCAGTTTAAGCAAGAGTAAGTTCTTC
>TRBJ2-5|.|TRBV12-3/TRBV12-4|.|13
CASSTGIYETQYF
TGTGCCAGCAGTACAGGGATTTATGAGACCCAGTACTTC
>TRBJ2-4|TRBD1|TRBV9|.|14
CASSAARQGDIQYF
TGTGCCAGCAGCGCCGCCCGACAGGGGGACATTCAGTACTTC
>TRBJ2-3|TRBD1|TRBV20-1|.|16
CSARGPRQGDTDTQYF
TGCAGTGCTAGAGGCCCAAGGCAGGGGGATACAGATACGCAGTATTTT
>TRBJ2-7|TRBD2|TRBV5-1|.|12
CASSSSGHEQYF
TGCGCCAGCAGCTCTAGCGGGCACGAGCAGTACTTC
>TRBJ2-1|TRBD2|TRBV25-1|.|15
CASSEVSSGRREQFF
TGTGCCAGCAGTGAGGTTTCTAGCGGGAGACGTGAGCAGTTCTTC
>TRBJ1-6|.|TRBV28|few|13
CASSYGGSSPLHF
TGTGCCAGCAGCTACGGGGGTAGTTCACCCCTCCACTTT
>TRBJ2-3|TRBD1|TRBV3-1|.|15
CASSQDGQGADTQYF
TGTGCCAGCAGCCAAGATGGACAGGGGGCAGATACGCAGTATTTT
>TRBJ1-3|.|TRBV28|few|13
CASSSPEGRTIYF
TGTGCCAGCAGTTCCCCCGAGGGACGGACCATATATTTT
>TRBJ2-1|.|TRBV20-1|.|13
CSGGSSTYNEQFF
TGCAGTGGCGGAAGCAGCACCTACAATGAGCAGTTCTTC
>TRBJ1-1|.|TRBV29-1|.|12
CSVGNGNTEAFF
TGCAGCGTTGGCAATGGGAACACTGAAGCTTTCTTT
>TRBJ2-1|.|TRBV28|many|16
CASSPTRTASYNEQFF
TGTGCCAGCAGTCCGACCCGGACTGCCTCCTACAATGAGCAGTTCTTC
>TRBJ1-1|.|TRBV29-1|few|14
CSVYTPTLNTEAFF
TGCAGCGTCTACACCCCGACCTTGAACACTGAAGCTTTCTTT
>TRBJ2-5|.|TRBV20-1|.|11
CSARDPPTQYF
TGCAGTGCTAGAGATCCCCCAACCCAGTACTTC
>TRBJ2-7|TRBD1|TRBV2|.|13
CANRDRGYYEQYF
TGTGCCAACCGGGACAGGGGTTACTACGAGCAGTACTTC
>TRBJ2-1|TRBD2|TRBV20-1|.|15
CSARDGGRATNEQFF
TGCAGTGCTAGAGATGGTGGGAGGGCCACCAATGAGCAGTTCTTC
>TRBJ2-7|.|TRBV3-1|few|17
CASSQDLGLGGSHEQYF
TGTGCCAGCAGCCAAGATCTCGGTTTGGGCGGCTCCCACGAGCAGTACTTC
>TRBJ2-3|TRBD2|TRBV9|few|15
CASSPLAGGGDTQYF
TGTGCCAGCAGCCCTCTAGCGGGAGGCGGAGATACGCAGTATTTT
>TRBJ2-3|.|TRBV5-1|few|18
CASSSVPGEAPTTDTQYF
TGCGCCAGCAGCTCGGTCCCGGGAGAAGCTCCCACCACAGATACGCAGTATTTT
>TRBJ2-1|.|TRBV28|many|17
CASSLSHRTSSINEQFF
TGTGCCAGCAGTTTATCCCACCGGACGTCGAGCATCAATGAGCAGTTCTTC